These 30 T cell receptor beta chains share one sample of origin, sequenced in a study of T cell responses to AZD1222 COVID-19 vaccine (dated by TCRdb to the early 2020s). Library preparation was by the immunoSEQ multiplex PCR assay. TCRdb stores this immuneACCESS table with in-frame sequences only. Part of the clones is absent; in the studies checked, under half of the shortfall reflects unresolved V genes, and no reason is known for the rest. The sample profile shows more than 90,000 clones; approximately 88% of them were found once. Clones ranked in the top ten supply 13% to 15% of the sample. This sample's time point label indicates: about 28 days (+/-7) after the second vaccine dose. This specimen consisted of peripheral blood, obtained 28 days after the second AZD1222 dose. These receptors were taken from an adult who received the AZD1222 COVID-19 vaccine.

The gene calls are TRBV10-3 and TRBJ2-3, with 7 bases lining up with TRBD2. CDR1 is ENHRY, CDR2 SYGVKD, per germline. This CDR3 region has 14 residues. V was clipped by 5 bases and J by 2 bases; unmatched bases: 4. CDR3 amino acids: CAISSGGYTDTQYF. CDR3 bases: TGTGCCATCAGTTCGGGAGGATACACAGATACGCAGTATTTT.

The V and J genes are TRBV4-3 and TRBJ1-2; the match to TRBD1 covers 8 bases. CDR1 and CDR2 from the germline V gene are LGHNA and YSLEER. V trimming: 0 bases; J trimming: 7 bases; junction bases outside the gene matches: 7. The CDR3 consists of 15 residues. Written as DNA, the CDR3 is TGCGCCAGCAGCCAAGATGGAGGGCAGGGGGCTGGCTACACCTTC. Its translation: CASSQDGGQGAGYTF.

The genes are TRBV20-1 and TRBJ2-7, with D uncertain. The germline gives CDR1 DFQATT, CDR2 SNEGSKA (reference sequence). The germline V and J ends were trimmed by 6 bases and 2 bases, with 8 bases remaining between them. The CDR3 length is 11 residues. The CDR3 nucleotides are TGCAGTGCGGGTGGACCCTACGAGCAGTACTTC. It specifies CSAGGPYEQYF.

The chain couples TRBV19 to TRBJ1-2, with 8 bases that match TRBD1. J gave up 4 bases and V 5 bases, and 15 bases lay outside the gene matches. The CDR3 runs to 17 residues. Germline CDR1 LNHDA, CDR2 SQIVND (reference sequence). The CDR3 loop is CASSPRGVPGGAYGYTF. In DNA form, the CDR3 reads TGTGCCAGTAGTCCTAGAGGGGTTCCAGGGGGCGCCTATGGCTACACCTTC.

The rearrangement joins TRBV5-1 to TRBJ1-3, with 7 nucleotides matching TRBD1. CDR3 length equals 18 residues. The V segment lost 2 bases and the J segment 2 bases; nucleotides outside the gene matches: 13. Germline V gives CDR1 SGHRS, CDR2 YFSETQ. The CDR3 coding sequence is TGCGCCAGCAGCTTCTCTATGGATAGGACAGGAACTGGAAACACCATATATTTT. Its translation is CASSFSMDRTGTGNTIYF.

The chain couples TRBV7-3 to TRBJ1-2; 10 bases match TRBD1. V lost 5 bases to trimming and J lost 8 bases; unmatched junction nucleotides: 5. Germline values: CDR1 SGHTA, CDR2 FQGTGA. CDR3 length: 13 residues. Written as DNA, the CDR3 is TGTGCCAGCAGCGTCGGACAGGGGGAAGGCTACACCTTC. Its protein is CASSVGQGEGYTF.

This clone is medium-sized. The gene calls are TRBV7-9 and TRBJ1-2; D possibly corresponds to TRBD1 (5 bases). V lost 4 bases and J 4 bases, leaving 16 bases between the germline ends. The CDR3 covers 15 residues. CDR1 is SEHNR, CDR2 FQNEAQ, per germline (reference sequence). The CDR3 DNA is TGTGCCAGCAGCTCGTCGGTGGGTGGGGGCTATGGCTACACCTTC. It specifies CASSSSVGGGYGYTF.

The gene calls are TRBV7-9 and TRBJ2-2; the D is unclear. The V end lost 4 bases, the J end lost 4 bases, and 13 bases lay between the germline ends. The CDR3 runs 15 residues. Per germline, CDR1 SEHNR and CDR2 FQNEAQ (reference sequence). In DNA, the CDR3 is TGTGCCAGCAGCTCTCAATCCGGAGCCACCGGGGAGCTGTTTTTT. It yields the protein CASSSQSGATGELFF.

This chain links TRBV9 with TRBJ2-2; tentatively, D is TRBD2 (6 bases). The germline V and J ends were trimmed by 2 bases and 4 bases, with 15 bases remaining between them. Germline CDR1 and CDR2: SGDLS and YYNGEE. The CDR3 is 16 residues long. The CDR3 loop is CASSVSAGIITGELFF. The CDR3 nucleotides are TGTGCCAGCAGCGTTAGTGCGGGAATAATCACCGGGGAGCTGTTTTTT.

The chain joins TRBV11-2 to TRBJ1-5; the match to TRBD1 covers 7 bases. Germline lookup yields CDR1 SGHAT and CDR2 FQNNGV. The CDR3 is 15 amino acids. Trimming removed 4 bases from V and 3 bases from J; junction bases left unmatched: 6. This CDR3 reads CASSSIGGPNQPQHF. CDR3 nucleotides: TGTGCCAGCAGCTCCATAGGGGGCCCCAATCAGCCCCAGCATTTT.

The chain employs TRBV5-1 and TRBJ2-5; D may be TRBD1 or TRBD2 (5 bases each). V shed 5 bases and J shed 1 base, with 12 bases lying between them. Germline values: CDR1 SGHRS, CDR2 YFSETQ. The CDR3 is made up of 14 amino acids. In DNA form, the CDR3 reads TGCGCCAGCAGAGAAACCGGGACCCAAGAGACCCAGTACTTC. Protein sequence: CASRETGTQETQYF.

This clone was recorded only once. V usage is TRBV6-5 and J usage is TRBJ2-7, with a possible D match to TRBD1 (6 bases). The CDR3 consists of 10 residues. Trimming took 5 bases from V and 12 from J, leaving 11 bases between them. CDR1 is MNHEY, CDR2 SVGAGI, per germline. The CDR3 is CASSTGKLYF. The CDR3 coding sequence is TGTGCCAGCAGTACAGGGAAGTTGTACTTC.

The DNA of the CDR3 is TGTGCCAGCAGCTTAGGAGGGTCCCGGGATACGCAGTATTTT. This encodes CASSLGGSRDTQYF. V is TRBV11-3 and J is TRBJ2-3; maybe TRBD2 (5 bases). Germline loops: CDR1 SGHNT, CDR2 YENEEA. The CDR3 length is 14 residues. V lost 1 base, J lost 6 bases, and 11 bases lay in between.

This clone was observed once. The chain recombines TRBV6-2 or TRBV6-3 with TRBJ1-6, with TRBD1 identical over 9 bases. The germline V gene encodes CDR1 MNHEY and CDR2 SVGEGT. After removal of 6 bases from V and 10 bases from J, the junction contained 10 bases not matched to a gene. The CDR3 has 15 residues. CDR3 DNA: TGTGCCAGCAGCTCCGGGACAGGGAATGGGTCACCCCTCCACTTT. Protein product: CASSSGTGNGSPLHF.

The chain uses TRBV3-1 (or the pseudogene TRBV3-2) and TRBJ2-3; weak D call: TRBD1 (6 bases). This CDR3 spans 16 amino acids. Germline CDR1 and CDR2: LGHDT and YNNKEL (reference sequence). V shed 1 base and J shed 6 bases, with 17 bases lying between them. The CDR3 loop is CASSQGASATGDTQYF. In DNA, the CDR3 is TGTGCCAGCAGCCAAGGAGCCTCCGCGACAGGTGATACGCAGTATTTT.

The chain combines TRBV20-1 with TRBJ1-2; no reliable D call. The V end lost 3 bases, the J end lost 7 bases, and 9 bases lay between the germline ends. This CDR3 comprises 11 residues. Germline CDR1 and CDR2: DFQATT and SNEGSKA (reference sequence). As DNA, the CDR3 is TGCAGTGCTAGGGAAGGGAGTGGCTACACCTTC. As protein: CSAREGSGYTF.

The chain joins TRBV9 to TRBJ2-5, with 8 bases identical to TRBD2. The CDR3 covers 16 residues. The V and J ends lost 0 bases and 5 bases, in that order; junction bases with no gene match: 9. The germline V gene encodes CDR1 SGDLS and CDR2 YYNGEE. The CDR3 DNA sequence: TGTGCCAGCAGCGTAGAGGTCGGGGGGGCCGTCGAGACCCAGTACTTC. This gives the protein CASSVEVGGAVETQYF.

This sequence joins TRBV18 and TRBJ1-5, with D possibly matching TRBD1 (5 bases). The CDR3 runs 15 residues. V lost 2 bases, J lost 2 bases, and 10 bases lay in between. Germline CDR1 reads KGHSH; CDR2 reads LQKENI. CDR3 sequence reads: CASSPFAQGNQPQHF. CDR3 coding DNA: TGTGCCAGCTCACCATTTGCACAGGGCAATCAGCCCCAGCATTTT.

The CDR3 region has the DNA TGTGCCAGCACAATAGCGGGGGCCTACTACGAGCAGTACTTC. It specifies CASTIAGAYYEQYF. The gene calls are TRBV6-5 and TRBJ2-7; the match to TRBD2 covers 9 bases. The length of the CDR3 is 14 residues. Looked up from germline, CDR1 is MNHEY and CDR2 is SVGAGI. After removal of 7 bases from V and 3 bases from J, the junction contained 7 bases not matched to a gene.

The rearrangement links TRBV19 to TRBJ1-2; maybe TRBD1 (5 bases). Germline V gives CDR1 LNHDA, CDR2 SQIVND (reference sequence). The CDR3 is made up of 17 amino acids. The V and J ends lost 5 bases and 0 bases respectively, with 19 bases between them. The CDR3 loop is CASSEGDVRLTNYGYTF. Here the CDR3 DNA reads TGTGCCAGTAGTGAAGGGGACGTCCGCCTCACTAACTATGGCTACACCTTC.

The chain combines TRBV19 with TRBJ2-2; the D gene is possibly TRBD1 (5 bases). The CDR3 length is 14 residues. Trimming took off 6 bases at V and 6 bases at J, with 14 bases between the two ends. Germline V lookup: CDR1 LNHDA, CDR2 SQIVND (reference sequence). Here the CDR3 reads CASRTSGAAGELFF. CDR3 bases: TGTGCCAGTAGGACGAGTGGGGCTGCCGGGGAGCTGTTTTTT.

The gene calls are TRBV21-1 and TRBJ2-7; the D segment call TRBD2 is taken from the table without a DNA check. TRBV21-1 is a pseudogene segment. The length of the CDR3 is 11 residues. This CDR3 is CASGWGDGKFF. As DNA, the CDR3 is TGTGCCAGCGGCTGGGGGGACGGAAAGTTCTTC.

The chain carries TRBV20-1 and TRBJ2-7; possibly TRBD1 for D (6 bases). The length of the CDR3 is 15 residues. Trimming stripped 3 bases from V and 5 bases from J, with 20 bases between. Germline values: CDR1 DFQATT, CDR2 SNEGSKA (reference sequence). In DNA form, the CDR3 reads TGCAGTGCTAGTGGGGGCCCTCCCACCGAGAACGAGCAGTACTTC. Translated, it gives CSASGGPPTENEQYF.

This chain joins TRBV6-5 and TRBJ2-7; D is unresolved. Germline V gives CDR1 MNHEY, CDR2 SVGAGI. The CDR3 has 11 residues. The V end was cut by 6 bases, the J end by 3 bases, with 6 bases between. CDR3 nucleotides: TGTGCCAGCAGAGGCAACTACGAGCAGTACTTC. It is translated as CASRGNYEQYF.

The CDR3, as DNA: TGTGCCAGCAGCTTAGACAGGGTGGGTGAAGCTTTCTTT. Translating gives CASSLDRVGEAFF. J is TRBJ1-1 and V is TRBV7-8, with D maybe TRBD1 (6 bases). The CDR3 runs 13 residues. CDR1 is SGHVS and CDR2 is FQNEAQ in the germline V gene. Between the trimmed V and J ends, which lost 1 base and 7 bases, there was a span of 10 bases. Combining the CDR3 with reference TRBV7-8 and TRBJ1-1 gives the whole variable domain GAGVSQSPRYKVAKRGQDVALRCDPISGHVSLFWYQQALGQGPEFLTYFQNEAQLDKSGLPSDRFFAERPEGSVSTLKIQRTQQEDSAVYLCASSLDRVGEAFFGQGTRLTVV.

This clone showed up just once. This rearrangement joins TRBV7-2 to TRBJ2-5, with 10 bases matching TRBD2. The CDR3 is made up of 14 amino acids. V gave up 1 base and J gave up 5 bases; unmatched junction bases: 1. CDR1 is SGHTA and CDR2 is FQGNSA in the germline V gene. For the CDR3, the DNA is TGTGCCAGCAGCTTAGAGACTAGCGGGGAGACCCAGTACTTC. Residues: CASSLETSGETQYF.

Notes on this clone: Compared with germline, one end of the junction differs, possibly owing to a read error. The J gene is TRBJ2-3, the V gene TRBV10-3, with 9 bases fitting TRBD1. The CDR3 runs to 16 residues. Germline V CDR1 and CDR2: ENHRY, SYGVKD. CDR3 coding DNA: TGTCCCATCCGCCCCACGACAGGGGGGGCGCTTGATACGCAGTATTTT. It encodes CPIRPTTGGALDTQYF.

The chain is built from TRBV28 and TRBJ1-1; 7 nucleotides align to TRBD1. The CDR3 is made up of 16 amino acids. The junction had 11 bases not matched to a gene; V was cut back by 1 base and J by 6 bases. CDR1 MDHEN and CDR2 SYDVKM come from the germline V gene. This CDR3 reads CASSLFKGASPPEAFF. The CDR3 nucleotides read TGTGCCAGCAGTTTATTCAAGGGGGCGAGTCCCCCTGAAGCTTTCTTT.

This clone has just a few counts. The rearrangement joins TRBV9 to TRBJ2-3; TRBD2 matches 11 bases. Germline assignment: CDR1 SGDLS and CDR2 YYNGEE. This CDR3 is built from 16 residues. V shed 0 bases, J shed 2 bases, and the junction held 2 bases outside the gene matches. CDR3 loop: CASSVVSGRVTDTQYF. CDR3 DNA sequence: TGTGCCAGCAGCGTAGTTAGCGGGAGGGTCACAGATACGCAGTATTTT.

This chain connects TRBV7-9 to TRBJ1-4; D is uncertain. The CDR3 is 12 residues long. Per germline, CDR1 SEHNR and CDR2 FQNEAQ (reference sequence). The V end lost 2 bases, the J end lost 8 bases, and 6 bases lay between the germline ends. The CDR3 region has the DNA TGTGCCAGCAGCTTACAAGGAGAAAAACTGTTTTTT. Its translation: CASSLQGEKLFF.